These 30 T cell receptor beta chains were all obtained from the same sample, sequenced in a study of OX40 agonist ivuxolimab in advanced cancers. The library was prepared using the immunoSEQ multiplex PCR assay. TCRdb mirrors the immuneACCESS table, restricted to in-frame sequences. Some clones are absent from its copies; in checked studies, under half trace to an unresolved V gene, and the reason for the others is unknown. For this sample there are 100,000 to 150,000 clones; 85% to 95% appear just once. The top ten clonotypes cover about 0.81% of the sample. The input for sequencing was CD4+ or CD8+ T cells sorted from blood, taken in a trial of the OX40 agonist ivuxolimab. Source of these receptors: an adult with an advanced solid tumor such as melanoma, head and neck, liver or kidney cancer.

V is TRBV28 and J is TRBJ2-7; 10 nucleotides agree with TRBD1. CDR1 is MDHEN, CDR2 SYDVKM, per germline. The CDR3 contains 14 residues. The ends lost 9 bases at V and 3 bases at J; junction bases unmatched: 8. CDR3 sequence (DNA): TGTGCCAGTTACCCGGGGACAGGGGACTACGAGCAGTACTTC. Translation gives CASYPGTGDYEQYF.

This clone was observed a handful of times. The chain links TRBV7-2 to TRBJ1-2; the match to TRBD1 covers 7 bases. The CDR3 has 12 amino acids. In germline, CDR1 is SGHTA, CDR2 FQGNSA. V trimming: 5 bases; J trimming: 4 bases; junction bases outside the gene matches: 1. The DNA of the CDR3 is TGTGCCAGCAGCCGACAGGGCTATGGCTACACCTTC. Its protein product is CASSRQGYGYTF. The whole variable domain, remainder taken from reference TRBV7-2 and TRBJ1-2, is GAGVSQSPSNKVTEKGKDVELRCDPISGHTALYWYRQSLGQGLEFLIYFQGNSAPDKSGLPSDRFSAERTGGSVSTLTIQRTQQEDSAVYLCASSRQGYGYTFGSGTRLTVV.

The J gene is TRBJ1-5, the V gene TRBV28; weak D call: TRBD1 (5 bases). The germline gives CDR1 MDHEN, CDR2 SYDVKM. The CDR3 totals 15 residues. The V gene lost 7 bases and the J gene lost 6 bases, with 19 bases spanning the gap. The CDR3 loop is CASNYDGEGSQPQHF. The CDR3 DNA sequence: TGTGCCAGCAACTATGATGGGGAGGGGAGTCAGCCCCAGCATTTT.

The chain uses TRBV5-1 and TRBJ2-7; TRBD1 matches 9 bases. CDR3 length equals 14 residues. Trimming at V came to 0 bases and at J to 4 bases, leaving 2 bases not matched to a gene. The germline CDR1 and CDR2 sequences are SGHRS and YFSETQ. DNA for the CDR3: TGCGCCAGCAGCTTGGGGACAGGGGAGTACGAGCAGTACTTC. It encodes CASSLGTGEYEQYF.

The chain couples TRBV28 to TRBJ1-5; no clear D gene. Germline V gene sequence: CDR1 MDHEN, CDR2 SYDVKM. There are 14 residues in the CDR3. The V gene lost 2 bases and the J gene lost 3 bases, with 8 bases spanning the gap. The chain's CDR3 is CASSLEAINQPQHF. The CDR3 nucleotides are TGTGCCAGCAGTTTAGAGGCCATCAATCAGCCCCAGCATTTT. The full variable domain, in which reference TRBV28 and TRBJ1-5 provide the parts outside the CDR3, is DVKVTQSSRYLVKRTGEKVFLECVQDMDHENMFWYRQDPGLGLRLIYFSYDVKMKEKGDIPEGYSVSREKKERFSLILESASTNQTSMYLCASSLEAINQPQHFGDGTRLSIL.

The chain links TRBV19 to TRBJ2-1, with D perhaps matching TRBD1 or TRBD2 (5 bases each). The V gene lost 5 bases and the J gene lost 5 bases, with 19 bases spanning the gap. Per the germline V gene, CDR1 is LNHDA and CDR2 is SQIVND (reference sequence). The CDR3 totals 16 residues. CDR3 DNA: TGTGCCAGTAGTCATCATCAGGGAGCCCTTAACAATGAGCAGTTCTTC. Protein sequence: CASSHHQGALNNEQFF.

The rearrangement links TRBV5-1 to TRBJ2-1; 12 nucleotides agree with TRBD2. In germline, CDR1 is SGHRS, CDR2 YFSETQ. Trimming at V came to 3 bases and at J to 5 bases, leaving 6 bases not matched to a gene. There are 16 residues in the CDR3. CDR3 nucleotide sequence: TGCGCCAGCAGCTCGTGGACTAGCGGGACGAACAATGAGCAGTTCTTC. This gives the protein CASSSWTSGTNNEQFF.

The V call is TRBV7-2, the J call TRBJ2-7; D may be TRBD1 (5 bases). CDR3 length equals 15 residues. Germline CDR1 and CDR2: SGHTA and FQGNSA. Between the trimmed V and J ends, which lost 4 bases and 1 base, there was a span of 14 bases. The DNA for the CDR3 is TGTGCCAGCAGCTCGAGCCACCGACAGTCCTACGAGCAGTACTTC. It is translated as CASSSSHRQSYEQYF.

The chain carries TRBV7-9 and TRBJ1-1, with D tentatively TRBD1 (6 bases). From germline, CDR1 is SEHNR and CDR2 FQNEAQ (reference sequence). The V end lost 4 bases, the J end lost 1 base, and 13 bases lay between the germline ends. This CDR3 has 15 amino acids. CDR3 coding DNA: TGTGCCAGCAGCTGGGGGGGACAAGCGAACACTGAAGCTTTCTTT. It translates to CASSWGGQANTEAFF. Combining the CDR3 with reference TRBV7-9 and TRBJ1-1 gives the whole variable domain DTGVSQNPRHKITKRGQNVTFRCDPISEHNRLYWYRQTLGQGPEFLTYFQNEAQLEKSRLLSDRFSAERPKGSFSTLEIQRTEQGDSAMYLCASSWGGQANTEAFFGQGTRLTVV.

This chain joins TRBV20-1 and TRBJ2-7; no firm D call. This CDR3 has 11 amino acids. Germline V CDR1 and CDR2: DFQATT, SNEGSKA (reference sequence). V dropped 8 bases and J dropped 0 bases, with 8 bases sitting between them. CDR3 bases: TGCAGTTGCCCGGGCTCCTACGAGCAGTACTTC. Its protein is CSCPGSYEQYF.

CDR3 region: CASSPPGVGPYNEQFF. In DNA, the CDR3 is TGTGCCAGCTCACCACCGGGGGTGGGCCCCTACAATGAGCAGTTCTTC. V is TRBV18 and J is TRBJ2-1, with D perhaps TRBD1 or TRBD2 (5 bases each). Germline-derived CDR1 and CDR2 are KGHSH and LQKENI. V dropped 0 bases and J dropped 2 bases, with 11 bases sitting between them. The CDR3 length is 16 residues.

V and J are TRBV7-2 and TRBJ1-5; D is undetermined. The CDR3 runs 14 residues. Germline V gene sequence: CDR1 SGHTA, CDR2 FQGNSA. Trimming shortened V by 1 base and J by 2 bases, and 6 bases separated the two germline ends. The CDR3 DNA is TGTGCCAGCAGCTTAGGACTCGGCAATCAGCCCCAGCATTTT. As protein: CASSLGLGNQPQHF.

The chain uses TRBV7-8 and TRBJ2-3; D is tentatively TRBD1 or TRBD2 (5 bases each). The V end lost 8 bases, the J end lost 2 bases, and 14 bases lay between the germline ends. The CDR3 sequence is 14 residues long. The germline gives CDR1 SGHVS, CDR2 FQNEAQ. This CDR3 reads CASCRGSSTDTQYF. CDR3 nucleotides: TGTGCCAGCTGCCGGGGCAGCTCCACAGATACGCAGTATTTT.

This chain joins TRBV7-2 and TRBJ2-4; tentatively, D is TRBD2 (5 bases). Trimming cost V 1 base and J 3 bases, with 22 bases left between them. This CDR3 spans 19 amino acids. The germline V gene has CDR1 SGHTA and CDR2 FQGNSA. The CDR3 loop reads CASSLEGGQAKVDKNIQYF. CDR3 in DNA: TGTGCCAGCAGCTTAGAAGGCGGGCAGGCAAAAGTAGACAAAAACATTCAGTACTTC.

The chain couples TRBV2 to TRBJ2-1; 7 bases fit TRBD2. V lost 7 bases and J lost 1; bases outside the gene matches: 7. The germline gives CDR1 SNHLY, CDR2 FYNNEI. The length of the CDR3 is 15 residues. The CDR3 DNA follows: TGTGCCAGCATGGGATGGGAGGGGTCCTACAATGAGCAGTTCTTC. Translation gives CASMGWEGSYNEQFF.

The V and J genes are TRBV7-2 and TRBJ1-1, with TRBD1 as a possible D gene (5 bases). V was cut by 4 bases and J by 1 base, with 10 bases left in between. CDR1 SGHTA and CDR2 FQGNSA come from the germline V gene. The CDR3 sequence is 14 residues long. DNA for the CDR3: TGTGCCAGCAGCTCGGGGGACCCGAACACTGAAGCTTTCTTT. This translates into CASSSGDPNTEAFF.

The CDR3 DNA is TGTGCCAGCAGCTTGGGGACTAGTGGGCTCACAGATACGCAGTATTTT. This sequence encodes CASSLGTSGLTDTQYF. The chain uses TRBV9 and TRBJ2-3, with TRBD2 identical over 8 bases. With 4 bases clipped from V and 2 bases from J, the junction kept 9 bases outside the gene matches. CDR1 SGDLS and CDR2 YYNGEE come from the germline V gene. The CDR3 runs to 16 residues.

Notes on this clone: This CDR3 is also generated by other DNA sequences in the sample. This rearrangement joins TRBV11-3 to TRBJ1-4; the D is unclear. Trimming cost V 5 bases and J 8 bases, with 9 bases left between them. Germline assignment: CDR1 SGHNT and CDR2 YENEEA. The CDR3 consists of 12 residues. The CDR3 protein is CASSPGSEKLFF. The DNA of the CDR3 is TGTGCCAGCAGCCCAGGCAGCGAAAAACTGTTTTTT.

The CDR3 loop reads CASKAGGPGTDTQYF. In DNA form, the CDR3 reads TGTGCCAGCAAAGCGGGAGGGCCTGGCACAGATACGCAGTATTTT. The rearrangement uses TRBV28 and TRBJ2-3; 10 nucleotides align to TRBD2. This CDR3 is built from 15 residues. Germline CDR1 and CDR2: MDHEN and SYDVKM. Losses at the gene ends were 7 bases for V and 1 base for J; bases not matched to a gene: 5.

This clone was found once. The chain has TRBV19 and TRBJ1-5; 10 bases agree with TRBD1. CDR3 size: 13 residues. The germline gives CDR1 LNHDA, CDR2 SQIVND (reference sequence). V was pared by 9 bases and J by 6 bases, with 5 bases of the junction left unmatched. The CDR3 region has the DNA TGTGCCAGCGGGGACAGGGGTGGTCAGCCCCAGCATTTT. It specifies CASGDRGGQPQHF.

The chain recombines TRBV28 with TRBJ2-7; 7 positions agree with TRBD1. This CDR3 region has 15 residues. Germline V gene lookup returns CDR1 MDHEN and CDR2 SYDVKM. V dropped 2 bases and J dropped 3; count of bases not matched to a gene: 7. The CDR3 protein is CASSLAGTAYYEQYF. The CDR3 nucleotides are TGTGCCAGCAGTTTAGCCGGGACAGCCTACTACGAGCAGTACTTC. Full variable domain (remainder filled in from reference TRBV28 and TRBJ2-7): DVKVTQSSRYLVKRTGEKVFLECVQDMDHENMFWYRQDPGLGLRLIYFSYDVKMKEKGDIPEGYSVSREKKERFSLILESASTNQTSMYLCASSLAGTAYYEQYFGPGTRLTVT.

The rearrangement joins TRBV19 to TRBJ1-1, with 8 positions matching TRBD1. Germline lookup yields CDR1 LNHDA and CDR2 SQIVND (reference sequence). Germline trimming cut 3 bases from V and 5 bases from J; bases unmatched to any gene: 8. This CDR3 spans 15 amino acids. The chain's CDR3 is CASSMGQVGGTEAFF. CDR3 sequence (DNA): TGTGCCAGTAGTATGGGACAGGTCGGAGGGACTGAAGCTTTCTTT.

V and J are TRBV18 and TRBJ1-1, with D perhaps TRBD1 (6 bases). There are 14 residues in the CDR3. V lost 3 bases, J lost 0 bases, and 8 bases lay in between. Germline-derived CDR1 and CDR2 are KGHSH and LQKENI. CDR3 sequence: CASSPAGVNTEAFF. CDR3 DNA: TGTGCCAGCTCACCGGCAGGGGTGAACACTGAAGCTTTCTTT.

This chain uses TRBV27 with TRBJ1-1, with D hard to call. The CDR3 totals 15 residues. V dropped 8 bases and J dropped 4 bases, with 20 bases sitting between them. Germline lookup yields CDR1 MNHEY and CDR2 SMNVEV (reference sequence). CDR3 residues: CASFIPGGLGTEAFF. The DNA for the CDR3 is TGTGCCAGCTTTATCCCCGGCGGGTTGGGCACTGAAGCTTTCTTT.

This chain connects TRBV9 to TRBJ2-2, with 7 bases aligning to TRBD1. Germline V CDR1 and CDR2: SGDLS, YYNGEE. J was trimmed by 0 bases and V by 2 bases; bases with no gene match: 4. The CDR3 has 16 residues. CDR3 DNA sequence: TGTGCCAGCAGCGTCCACAGGGGCGCGAACACCGGGGAGCTGTTTTTT. Its translation is CASSVHRGANTGELFF.

The chain uses TRBV19 and TRBJ2-1, with D possibly matching TRBD2 (5 bases). V was clipped by 8 bases and J by 8 bases, with 22 bases between them. CDR1 and CDR2 from the germline V gene are LNHDA and SQIVND (reference sequence). The CDR3 spans 15 residues. The CDR3 bases are TGTGCCAGTTCCTATGAGGGCCTGGTAGTAGATGAGCAGTTCTTC. This sequence encodes CASSYEGLVVDEQFF.

The chain recombines TRBV28 with TRBJ1-1, with a weak D call TRBD1 (6 bases). The CDR3 consists of 15 residues. V was trimmed by 5 bases and J by 0 bases, leaving 13 bases between them. Germline CDR1 is MDHEN and CDR2 is SYDVKM. CDR3 loop: CASSVAGGLNTEAFF. The CDR3 DNA is TGTGCCAGCAGTGTCGCGGGGGGCCTGAACACTGAAGCTTTCTTT.

V is TRBV6-4 and J is TRBJ2-2; 11 bases align to TRBD2. V lost 8 bases to trimming and J lost 2 bases; unmatched junction nucleotides: 7. Germline V gene lookup returns CDR1 MRHNA and CDR2 SNTAGT. The length of the CDR3 is 16 residues. This CDR3 reads CASCTSGSVNTGELFF. CDR3 DNA: TGTGCCAGCTGTACTAGCGGGAGCGTCAACACCGGGGAGCTGTTTTTT.

About this clone itself: Distinct nucleotide sequences in the sample also encode this CDR3. The chain has TRBV7-3 and TRBJ2-3; no firm D call. Germline CDR1 and CDR2: SGHTA and FQGTGA. V lost 5 bases, J lost 0 bases, and 3 bases lay in between. CDR3 length: 12 amino acids. The CDR3 sequence: CASSPSTDTQYF. In DNA, the CDR3 is TGTGCCAGCAGCCCCAGCACAGATACGCAGTATTTT.

The CDR3: CASSRTGSETQYF. The CDR3 DNA reads TGTGCCAGCAGTCGAACAGGGTCAGAGACCCAGTACTTC. The genes are TRBV2 and TRBJ2-5; the D gene is possibly TRBD1 (6 bases). Trimming stripped 5 bases from V and 4 bases from J, with 11 bases between. The CDR3 runs to 13 residues. Germline V gene data show CDR1 as SNHLY and CDR2 as FYNNEI.